This paragraph reports one T cell receptor (beta chain). This entry is derived from a study of molecular identifiers for immune sequencing clone quantification. Looking at the study overall: For replicates, RNA isolated from 20,000 or 100,000 naive CD8 cells was divided into five portions, of which four were sequenced.

Germline CDR1 SGDLS, CDR2 YYNGEE. V was pared by 0 bases and J by 7 bases, with 7 bases between. This CDR3 is 12 amino acids long. Methods described previously, with TCR primers listed, were used for bulk TCR libraries. One entry per CDR3 protein, called by TCRdb with MiXCR from the PCR reads. The table shows more than 550,000 distinct CDR3 sequences, with 25% occurring only once. The chain recombines TRBV9 with TRBJ1-2, with no clear D. The clonotype originates from a human donor in good health. Some libraries in this study had Jurkat cell RNA spiked in. Sequences were obtained from naive CD8+ T cells from blood, with Jurkat cell RNA spiked in. Subset of the sample: FACS-sorted CD8+CD4-CCR7+CD45RA+ naive T cells. In DNA form, the CDR3 reads TGTGCCAGCAGCGTAGACACTGTTGGCTACACCTTC. Translation: CASSVDTVGYTF. The full variable domain, completed using reference TRBV9 and TRBJ1-2, is DSGVTQTPKHLITATGQRVTLRCSPRSGDLSVYWYQQSLDQGLQFLIQYYNGEERAKGNILERFSAQQFPDLHSELNLSSLELGDSALYFCASSVDTVGYTFGSGTRLTVV.